The clone carrying this T cell receptor beta chain was seen repeatedly, ten times or more. The antigen is unknown. The data are from a study of spatial heterogeneity in lung cancer. Study context: Detection consistently yielded more beta chains than alpha chains.

The CDR3 is 15 amino acids. CDR1 and CDR2 (germline): MNHEY, SMNVEV (reference sequence). V was clipped by 5 bases and J by 4 bases; unmatched bases: 8. TCRdb called the 5' RACE reads again in MiXCR, with one record for every CDR3 protein. This sample carries some 21,000 distinct CDR3 sequences, around 5% of them seen once, and the ten largest clones take less than 8%. Regarding time point: sample taken at primary tumor resection. No cell sorting; template was whole RNA from tumor, lung tissue or PBMC. The donors were 70 or so patients with non-small cell lung cancer that was early-stage and untreated. Study outcomes and limitations: Among blood samples, ubiquitous expanded tumor TCRs appeared more at resection than at follow-up.

The sample in question was PBMCs, obtained at surgery. This sequence was found in a male donor with early-stage non-small cell lung cancer. The genes are TRBV27 and TRBJ2-3; 8 bases map to TRBD1. CDR3 sequence: CASSIRDRRPDTQYF. The DNA of the CDR3 is TGTGCCAGCAGTATCCGGGACAGGCGACCAGATACGCAGTATTTT.